This T cell receptor (beta chain) was sequenced during a study of cytomegalovirus exposure and HLA in healthy donors. Study-wide results and caveats: The listing of about 150 TCR beta chains classed them as cytomegalovirus-associated.

A word on this clone: What it binds is unknown.

CDR1 is MDHEN, CDR2 SYDVKM, per germline. Trimming took 5 bases from V and 2 from J; bases not matched to a gene: 7. The CDR3 contains 16 residues. Some clones are missing from TCRdb's copy, which holds only in-frame ones; the method was immunoSEQ multiplex PCR. This sample has roughly 200,000 clones; roughly three quarters occur once, and the top ten carry 1.2%. The clonotype comes from a woman younger than 45 in good health and CMV-seronegative. The sample consisted of PBMCs. V is TRBV28 and J is TRBJ1-2; TRBD1 agrees at 11 bases. CDR3 in amino acids: CASSPYGQGANYGYTF. Written as DNA, the CDR3 is TGTGCCAGCAGTCCCTACGGACAGGGGGCCAACTATGGCTACACCTTC.